The rows below give T cell receptor beta chains drawn from one sample of a study of blood T cell repertoires in COVID-19. TCRdb keeps only in-frame clones here, not all; method: immunoSEQ multiplex PCR. The sample shows tens of thousands of clones, about 74% of them seen only once. Sequenced input: peripheral blood. Every receptor here comes from a man in his 70s with COVID-19, enrolled during active disease. The CDR3 runs from the conserved cysteine through the conserved F or W. Each record gives: J gene, D gene, clone size, V gene, CDR3 DNA, CDR3 protein. The D gene is left open where the match is weak. Not all rows give a size; the values are once, few, many and, for expanded clones, a class.

J gene: TRBJ2-3; D gene: TRBD2; clone size: .; V gene: TRBV7-8; CDR3 DNA: TGTGCCAGCAGCTTAGGGCTAGCGGGAACGGAGTTACGCACAGATACGCAGTATTTT; CDR3 protein: CASSLGLAGTELRTDTQYF
J gene: TRBJ2-7; D gene: .; clone size: .; V gene: TRBV12-3/TRBV12-4; CDR3 DNA: TGTGCCAGCAGCCGGGACACCGCCTACGAGCAGTACTTC; CDR3 protein: CASSRDTAYEQYF
J gene: TRBJ2-5; D gene: TRBD2; clone size: .; V gene: TRBV10-3; CDR3 DNA: TGTGCCATCAGTGGGGGACTAGTAACCGCAACCCAGTACTTC; CDR3 protein: CAISGGLVTATQYF
J gene: TRBJ2-3; D gene: .; clone size: .; V gene: TRBV11-3; CDR3 DNA: TGTGCCAGCAGGTTTAGGGATAGCGACGATACGCAGTATTTT; CDR3 protein: CASRFRDSDDTQYF
J gene: TRBJ2-3; D gene: .; clone size: .; V gene: TRBV12-3/TRBV12-4; CDR3 DNA: TGTGCCAGCAATAACGGGGGCACAGATACGCAGTATTTT; CDR3 protein: CASNNGGTDTQYF
J gene: TRBJ2-3; D gene: .; clone size: .; V gene: TRBV7-8; CDR3 DNA: TGTGCCAGCAGGGACGCCGGGGGGCCCACAGATACGCAGTATTTT; CDR3 protein: CASRDAGGPTDTQYF
J gene: TRBJ1-2; D gene: TRBD1; clone size: .; V gene: TRBV4-3; CDR3 DNA: TGCGCCAGCAGCCAAGTACAGGGGGGTGGTTTGGGCTACACCTTC; CDR3 protein: CASSQVQGGGLGYTF
J gene: TRBJ1-1; D gene: .; clone size: .; V gene: TRBV20-1; CDR3 DNA: TGCAGTGCTAGTTCTGGGGCCCAGAACACTGAAGCTTTCTTT; CDR3 protein: CSASSGAQNTEAFF
J gene: TRBJ2-7; D gene: .; clone size: few; V gene: TRBV4-2; CDR3 DNA: TGTGCCAGCAGCCAAGTTGTCCAGCAGGGCTACGAGCAGTACTTC; CDR3 protein: CASSQVVQQGYEQYF
J gene: TRBJ1-2; D gene: .; clone size: .; V gene: TRBV19; CDR3 DNA: TGTGCCAGTAGTATAGCAGAGGGCCGCTATGGCTACACCTTC; CDR3 protein: CASSIAEGRYGYTF
J gene: TRBJ1-2; D gene: TRBD1; clone size: once; V gene: TRBV7-2; CDR3 DNA: TGTGCCAGCAGCTCGGACAGGGGCTTTTATGGCTACACCTTC; CDR3 protein: CASSSDRGFYGYTF
J gene: TRBJ2-7; D gene: TRBD1; clone size: .; V gene: TRBV5-1; CDR3 DNA: TGCGCCAGCAGCGTGGACAGGGCCGTACCCTACGAGCAGTACTTC; CDR3 protein: CASSVDRAVPYEQYF
J gene: TRBJ2-2; D gene: TRBD1; clone size: .; V gene: TRBV6-1; CDR3 DNA: TGTGCCAGCAGTCAATGGACAGGGGTTCCCGGGGAGCTGTTTTTT; CDR3 protein: CASSQWTGVPGELFF
J gene: TRBJ2-3; D gene: TRBD1; clone size: few; V gene: TRBV5-6; CDR3 DNA: TGTGCCAGCAGCCGCCGGGACAGGGGTGCAGATACGCAGTATTTT; CDR3 protein: CASSRRDRGADTQYF